What follows describes a single T cell receptor (beta chain). TCR sequencing covered three patients who responded to pembrolizumab. This specimen belongs to a study of PD-1 blockade in mismatch repair-deficient tumors. Clones were read by immunoSEQ multiplex PCR, and TCRdb kept only the in-frame ones, dropping some. The sample records roughly 84,000 clones, 65% to 85% being singletons. V was pared by 3 bases and J by 7 bases, with 15 bases between. Germline values: CDR1 MDHEN, CDR2 SYDVKM. This CDR3 comprises 14 residues. Sequenced material: peripheral blood, taken 12 weeks after starting pembrolizumab. This receptor was obtained from an adult with mismatch repair-deficient cancer. The rearrangement joins TRBV28 to TRBJ1-1, with D possibly TRBD1 on 5 matching bases. CDR3 DNA sequence: TGTGCCAGCAGTTTGGATTTTGGGGGGGGTGAAGCTTTCTTT. Protein sequence: CASSLDFGGGEAFF.